One sample yielded the 12 T cell receptor beta chains listed below, sequenced in a study of response to subunit inactivated influenza vaccine. TCRdb ran MiXCR on the RT-PCR reads and lists one entry per CDR3 protein. Among more than 400,000 distinct CDR3 sequences listed, under 8.5% were seen once. The source material was PBMCs from blood, sampled around 2 years after vaccination. These receptors all stem from a man aged 50-75 years who received an inactivated influenza vaccine.

This clonotype was seen more than once but under ten times. The rearrangement links TRBV5-1 to TRBJ2-5, with 7 bases lining up with TRBD1. The germline CDR1 and CDR2 sequences are SGHRS and YFSETQ. This CDR3 spans 15 amino acids. V lost 3 bases and J lost 1; bases outside the gene matches: 6. The DNA of the CDR3 is TGCGCCAGCAGCTCCTCCCGACAGGGCCAAGAGACCCAGTACTTC. The encoded protein is CASSSSRQGQETQYF.

The rearrangement uses TRBV7-9 and TRBJ1-2, with D perhaps TRBD1 (5 bases). CDR3 size: 14 residues. The V gene lost 0 bases and the J gene lost 3 bases, with 8 bases spanning the gap. Germline CDR1 reads SEHNR; CDR2 reads FQNEAQ (reference sequence). In DNA, the CDR3 is TGTGCCAGCAGCTTAGCAGGGGTAGACTATGGCTACACCTTC. It is translated as CASSLAGVDYGYTF.

This clonotype has more than one count but fewer than ten. The J gene is TRBJ2-7, the V gene TRBV12-3 or TRBV12-4; D not resolved. V was cut by 5 bases and J by 7 bases, with 12 bases left in between. There are 12 residues in the CDR3. The CDR3 sequence is CASSQGNREQYF. The CDR3 DNA reads TGTGCCAGCAGTCAAGGAAATAGGGAGCAGTACTTC.

The J gene is TRBJ1-1, the V gene TRBV3-1, with D unclear. With 1 base removed from V and 2 bases from J, the gap between germline ends came to 8 bases. Per the germline V gene, CDR1 is LGHDT and CDR2 is YNNKEL (reference sequence). There are 14 residues in the CDR3. In nucleotides, the CDR3 is TGTGCCAGCAGCCAAGGATTAGATAACACTGAAGCTTTCTTT. This encodes CASSQGLDNTEAFF.

There are many counts of this clonotype. V is TRBV3-1 and J is TRBJ2-7; maybe TRBD2 (5 bases). CDR3 length equals 16 residues. From germline, CDR1 is LGHDT and CDR2 YNNKEL (reference sequence). The V end was cut by 0 bases, the J end by 1 base, with 13 bases between. CDR3 amino acids: CASSQDLARTSYEQYF. The CDR3 region has the DNA TGTGCCAGCAGCCAAGATCTCGCCAGGACTTCCTACGAGCAGTACTTC.

This clonotype was picked up a small number of times. This sequence joins TRBV5-1 and TRBJ2-6; 9 nucleotides line up with TRBD1. V shed 3 bases, J shed 0 bases, and the junction held 4 bases outside the gene matches. CDR1 is SGHRS and CDR2 is YFSETQ in the germline V gene. The CDR3 totals 17 residues. The CDR3: CASSSSTGGSGANVLTF. The DNA of the CDR3 is TGCGCCAGCAGCTCTTCGACAGGGGGCTCTGGGGCCAACGTCCTGACTTTC.

This clonotype was seen only a few times. The rearrangement uses TRBV5-1 and TRBJ2-7; D is perhaps TRBD2 (6 bases). With 5 bases removed from V and 0 bases from J, the gap between germline ends came to 18 bases. Germline loops: CDR1 SGHRS, CDR2 YFSETQ. This CDR3 is 16 amino acids long. The CDR3 DNA reads as TGCGCCAGCAGACCCAACGGACTACTCGACTCCTACGAGCAGTACTTC. Amino acid sequence: CASRPNGLLDSYEQYF.

The rearrangement links TRBV7-2 to TRBJ2-5; D possibly corresponds to TRBD1 (6 bases). Looked up from germline, CDR1 is SGHTA and CDR2 is FQGNSA. CDR3 length: 16 amino acids. Trimming removed 1 base at V and 4 bases at J, with 16 bases between. CDR3 region: CASSLVSDSPGETQYF. In nucleotides, the CDR3 is TGTGCCAGCAGCTTAGTCTCGGACAGCCCAGGAGAGACCCAGTACTTC.

This clonotype was counted at least ten times. The gene calls are TRBV20-1 and TRBJ1-3; D not resolved. Germline V gene data show CDR1 as DFQATT and CDR2 as SNEGSKA (reference sequence). Deletions cut 2 bases from V and 0 bases from J, with 29 bases between. The CDR3 spans 21 residues. The DNA of the CDR3 is TGCAGTGCTAGAAATCCGAATACAGCCACCACTCACAGCTTCTCTGGAAACACCATATATTTT. Its protein is CSARNPNTATTHSFSGNTIYF.

The CDR3 sequence is CASSLLGLSAGELFF. The CDR3 coding sequence is TGTGCCAGCAGTCTCCTGGGACTCTCGGCCGGGGAGCTGTTTTTT. This sequence joins TRBV12-3 or TRBV12-4 and TRBJ2-2; possibly TRBD2 for D (6 bases). The V end lost 5 bases, the J end lost 6 bases, and 16 bases lay between the germline ends. The CDR3 length is 15 residues.

This clonotype was picked up many times. The genes are TRBV12-3 or TRBV12-4 and TRBJ1-5; D may be TRBD1 (6 bases). V lost 1 base and J lost 5, with 9 bases in between. The length of the CDR3 is 14 residues. The CDR3 nucleotides are TGTGCCAGCAGTTTAGGGACAGTCGATCAGCCCCAGCATTTT. This encodes CASSLGTVDQPQHF.

A few counts support this clonotype. The chain is built from TRBV20-1 and TRBJ1-6; tentative D call: TRBD1 (6 bases). V was shortened by 3 bases and J by 5 bases, with 11 bases between the two germline ends. Germline V gene data show CDR1 as DFQATT and CDR2 as SNEGSKA (reference sequence). The CDR3 runs 14 residues. The CDR3 here is CSARRTDHNSPLHF. Written as DNA, the CDR3 is TGCAGTGCTAGGCGGACAGACCATAATTCACCCCTCCACTTT.